This T cell receptor (beta chain) was identified during a study of response to subunit inactivated influenza vaccine. Points from the study as a whole: Seasonal influenza vaccination, on each occasion, was suggested by the authors to recruit few new T cells.

The CDR3 covers 14 residues. Germline V gene data show CDR1 as SGHTA and CDR2 as FQGTGA. Trimming removed 5 bases from V and 2 bases from J, with 10 bases in between. TCRdb ran MiXCR on the RT-PCR reads and lists one entry per CDR3 protein. In the table there are about half a million distinct CDR3 sequences, over 25% of which are singletons. For this clonotype: The antigen remains undetermined.

The starting material was CD4+ T cells sorted from PBMCs, obtained roughly 5 days after vaccination. The TCR originated in a man aged 50-59 years who received an inactivated influenza vaccine. This rearrangement joins TRBV7-3 to TRBJ2-1, with D perhaps matching TRBD2 (6 bases). CDR3 in amino acids: CASSKAGPYNEQFF. The CDR3 region has the DNA TGTGCCAGCAGCAAAGCGGGCCCCTACAATGAGCAGTTCTTC.